The T cell receptor (beta chain) under discussion was sequenced for a study of blood T cells in healthy people across ages. Study-level findings and limits: Diversity was estimated from one million T cells, and these estimates were considered underestimates. Naive T cell percentage and TCR beta diversity correlated strongly.

Notes on this clonotype: Its antigen is still unknown.

The CDR3 is 16 residues long. CDR1 SGHTA and CDR2 FQGTGA come from the germline V gene. V lost 0 bases, J lost 4 bases, and 13 bases lay in between. Then a second PCR, running roughly 6 to 12 cycles, was carried out with a sample-barcoded 5' primer and a J-beta primer mix. The authors tagged each cDNA molecule using a template-switch adaptor with 12 random nucleotides. TCRdb redid the calling of the 5' RACE reads with MiXCR, one entry per CDR3 protein. The sample has 1.5 million to 2 million distinct CDR3 sequences, about two fifths seen once; the top ten hold about 23%. This TCR was recovered from a human donor in good health. The sample taken for sequencing was blood. The chain recombines TRBV7-3 with TRBJ2-1; no clear D. This CDR3 reads CASSLTVVSLYNEQFF. The CDR3 nucleotides read TGTGCCAGCAGCTTAACGGTAGTGAGCCTGTACAATGAGCAGTTCTTC.